One and the same sample provided the 26 T cell receptor beta chains below, sequenced in a study of blood T cell repertoires in COVID-19. Assay: immunoSEQ multiplex PCR; the TCRdb copy retains only in-frame clones and omits some. The table includes roughly 300,000 clones, 83% detected once. The sample consisted of peripheral blood. These receptors were obtained from a woman aged 45-65 years with acute or convalescent COVID-19.

The chain couples TRBV4-2 to TRBJ2-2; 8 nucleotides match TRBD1. The CDR3 sequence is 16 residues long. The trim removed 3 bases at V and 1 base at J, leaving 4 bases unmatched. Germline V gene sequence: CDR1 LGHNA, CDR2 YNFKEQ. As DNA, the CDR3 is TGTGCCAGCAGCCACCCGGGGACAGGGAACACCGGGGAGCTGTTTTTT. As protein: CASSHPGTGNTGELFF.

This clone was recorded a few times. The gene calls are TRBV4-1 and TRBJ1-2; no definite D call. V lost 4 bases, J lost 7 bases, and 13 bases lay in between. Looked up from germline, CDR1 is MGHRA and CDR2 is YSYEKL. The CDR3 runs to 13 residues. The CDR3 protein is CASSLVEGGGYTF. DNA for the CDR3: TGCGCCAGCAGCCTGGTCGAGGGTGGTGGCTACACCTTC.

The chain combines TRBV29-1 with TRBJ1-2; 11 positions match TRBD1. V shed 2 bases, J shed 7 bases, and the junction held 3 bases outside the gene matches. The CDR3 has 13 amino acids. Looked up from germline, CDR1 is SQVTM and CDR2 is ANQGSEA. The CDR3, as DNA: TGCAGCGTTGAACTGGACAGGGGGCTTGGCTACACCTTC. Its translation is CSVELDRGLGYTF.

CDR3 in amino acids: CASSLFSGASTDTQYF. Written as DNA, the CDR3 is TGTGCCAGCAGCCTTTTTTCGGGTGCTAGCACAGATACGCAGTATTTT. The genes are TRBV7-2 and TRBJ2-3; D ambiguous. The CDR3 contains 16 residues. V was cut by 5 bases and J by 0 bases, with 15 bases left in between. CDR1 is SGHTA and CDR2 is FQGNSA in the germline V gene.

The chain couples TRBV5-1 to TRBJ1-6; no clear D gene. With 5 bases removed from V and 0 bases from J, the gap between germline ends came to 6 bases. CDR1 SGHRS and CDR2 YFSETQ come from the germline V gene. This CDR3 region has 14 residues. The CDR3 loop reads CASRESSYNSPLHF. CDR3 nucleotides: TGCGCCAGCAGGGAGAGCTCCTATAATTCACCCCTCCACTTT.

The chain carries TRBV18 and TRBJ1-1, with a weak D call TRBD1 (5 bases). The ends were cut back, 1 base at V and 7 bases at J, with 10 bases in the middle. This CDR3 has 13 amino acids. Germline CDR1 KGHSH, CDR2 LQKENI. The CDR3 sequence: CASSPQGPGEAFF. CDR3 nucleotide sequence: TGTGCCAGCTCACCACAGGGGCCCGGTGAAGCTTTCTTT.

This clone appeared a few times. The chain employs TRBV7-2 and TRBJ1-5; 7 bases are a match to TRBD1. The trim removed 6 bases at V and 3 bases at J, leaving 14 bases unmatched. Per germline, CDR1 SGHTA and CDR2 FQGNSA. The CDR3 has 17 residues. The CDR3 region has the DNA TGTGCCAGCAGTGTAGGGGGCCACAGGGCCAACAATCAGCCCCAGCATTTT. Protein: CASSVGGHRANNQPQHF.

The rearrangement uses TRBV27 and TRBJ1-1, with D unresolved. Germline assignment: CDR1 MNHEY and CDR2 SMNVEV (reference sequence). The CDR3 length is 16 residues. V lost 6 bases and J lost 5, with 22 bases in between. The CDR3 reads CASSVGRGGDGTEAFF. DNA for the CDR3: TGTGCCAGCAGCGTCGGACGGGGTGGGGATGGTACTGAAGCTTTCTTT.

This clone was recorded once. The V call is TRBV27, the J call TRBJ2-5, with a tentative D call TRBD2 (6 bases). The length of the CDR3 is 13 residues. Trimming stripped 2 bases from V and 5 bases from J, with 9 bases between. Germline V gene lookup returns CDR1 MNHEY and CDR2 SMNVEV (reference sequence). As DNA, the CDR3 is TGTGCCAGCAGTTTACACGGGAGTGAGACCCAGTACTTC. It translates to CASSLHGSETQYF.

The chain joins TRBV5-1 to TRBJ2-3; TRBD1 matches at 9 bases. V shed 3 bases, J shed 4 bases, and the junction held 9 bases outside the gene matches. This CDR3 is 16 amino acids long. Germline CDR1 reads SGHRS; CDR2 reads YFSETQ. The CDR3 sequence is CASSSAGTGSADTQYF. CDR3 in DNA: TGCGCCAGCAGCTCAGCCGGGACAGGGTCGGCAGATACGCAGTATTTT.

V usage is TRBV5-5 and J usage is TRBJ2-7, with 7 bases lining up with TRBD2. This CDR3 has 15 residues. CDR1 is SGHKS and CDR2 is YYEKEE in the germline V gene (reference sequence). V trimming: 0 bases; J trimming: 8 bases; junction bases outside the gene matches: 11. Here the CDR3 reads CASSLGAGEYTQQYF. The CDR3 DNA sequence: TGTGCCAGCAGCTTGGGGGCGGGAGAATATACGCAGCAGTACTTC.

This clone has just a few counts. CDR3 in DNA: TGTGCCAGCAGTGAATCGGACAGTCCCTCCTACGAGCAGTACTTC. It yields the protein CASSESDSPSYEQYF. J is TRBJ2-7 and V is TRBV25-1, with D tentatively TRBD1 (6 bases). V lost 1 base to trimming and J lost 0 bases, with 10 bases between them. This CDR3 spans 15 amino acids. Germline V lookup: CDR1 MGHDK, CDR2 SYGVNS.

This clone occurred many times. The rearrangement joins TRBV6-5 to TRBJ1-1; tentatively, D is TRBD1 (6 bases). Germline V CDR1 and CDR2: MNHEY, SVGAGI. V was cut by 7 bases and J by 4 bases, with 13 bases left in between. The CDR3 totals 13 residues. CDR3 sequence: CASTQGTRTEAFF. In nucleotides, the CDR3 is TGTGCCAGCACCCAGGGGACCCGCACTGAAGCTTTCTTT.

The J gene is TRBJ1-2, the V gene TRBV10-2, with a weak D call TRBD1 (5 bases). CDR1 and CDR2 from the germline V gene are WSHSY and SAAADI. Between the trimmed V and J ends, which lost 2 bases and 0 bases, there was a span of 10 bases. The CDR3 is made up of 15 amino acids. The CDR3 protein is CASSEEGRANYGYTF. Written as DNA, the CDR3 is TGCGCCAGCAGTGAGGAGGGGAGGGCTAACTATGGCTACACCTTC.

This clone is a singleton in its sample. The gene calls are TRBV5-4 and TRBJ1-2; 12 positions agree with TRBD1. The junction had 6 bases not matched to a gene; V was cut back by 3 bases and J by 6 bases. CDR1 SGHNT and CDR2 YYREEE come from the germline V gene (reference sequence). The CDR3 sequence is 15 residues long. The CDR3 sequence: CASSSPGQGADGYTF. CDR3 sequence (DNA): TGTGCCAGCAGCTCCCCGGGACAGGGGGCGGATGGCTACACCTTC. Based on the CDR3 plus reference TRBV5-4 and TRBJ1-2, the full variable domain is ETGVTQSPTHLIKTRGQQVTLRCSSQSGHNTVSWYQQALGQGPQFIFQYYREEENGRGNFPPRFSGLQFPNYSSELNVNALELDDSALYLCASSSPGQGADGYTFGSGTRLTVV.

This chain links TRBV20-1 with TRBJ2-5, with a weak D call TRBD2 (5 bases). CDR3 length: 11 amino acids. V lost 6 bases and J 11 bases, leaving 16 bases between the germline ends. The germline V gene has CDR1 DFQATT and CDR2 SNEGSKA (reference sequence). CDR3 DNA sequence: TGCAGTGCCCACTCTAGCAATCATCAGTACTTC. It translates to CSAHSSNHQYF.

CDR3 bases: TGTGCCAGCAGTTTAACGGGACAGAGCTACGAGCAGTACGTC. Protein sequence: CASSLTGQSYEQYV. V is TRBV27 and J is TRBJ2-7; TRBD1 aligns across 7 bases. CDR1 MNHEY and CDR2 SMNVEV come from the germline V gene (reference sequence). There are 14 residues in the CDR3. V shed 2 bases, J shed 3 bases, and the junction held 4 bases outside the gene matches.

The CDR3 loop reads CAISGQGASNEQFF. The CDR3 DNA is TGTGCCATCAGTGGGCAGGGGGCCAGCAATGAGCAGTTCTTC. The chain has TRBV10-3 and TRBJ2-1; 8 nucleotides agree with TRBD1. V lost 4 bases to trimming and J lost 6 bases; unmatched junction nucleotides: 5. The CDR3 loop spans 14 amino acids. Germline V CDR1 and CDR2: ENHRY, SYGVKD.

In nucleotides, the CDR3 is TGTGCCAGCAGCCCCCCACCCGGACTCCTTCCCTACGAGCAGTACTTC. It specifies CASSPPPGLLPYEQYF. The chain is built from TRBV6-2 or TRBV6-3 and TRBJ2-7, with D perhaps matching TRBD2 (5 bases). Germline V lookup: CDR1 MNHEY, CDR2 SVGEGT. This CDR3 is 16 amino acids long. Trimming removed 6 bases at V and 2 bases at J, with 20 bases between.

The chain links TRBV2 to TRBJ1-2, with D perhaps matching TRBD1 (5 bases). Deletions cut 4 bases from V and 0 bases from J, with 12 bases between. Germline-derived CDR1 and CDR2 are SNHLY and FYNNEI. CDR3 length: 15 amino acids. CDR3 loop: CASSVYGAANYGYTF. Written as DNA, the CDR3 is TGTGCCAGCAGTGTATATGGGGCCGCTAACTATGGCTACACCTTC. Full variable domain (missing parts from reference TRBV2 and TRBJ1-2): EPEVTQTPSHQVTQMGQEVILRCVPISNHLYFYWYRQILGQKVEFLVSFYNNEISEKSEIFDDQFSVERPDGSNFTLKIRSTKLEDSAMYFCASSVYGAANYGYTFGSGTRLTVV.

The J gene is TRBJ2-5, the V gene TRBV11-2; 7 positions match TRBD2. Trimming removed 5 bases from V and 5 bases from J; junction bases left unmatched: 14. Per the germline V gene, CDR1 is SGHAT and CDR2 is FQNNGV. CDR3 length equals 16 residues. In DNA form, the CDR3 reads TGTGCCAGCAGCACGGGGGGTTCGGGCTCCGGGGAGACCCAGTACTTC. This gives the protein CASSTGGSGSGETQYF.

The rearrangement joins TRBV5-6 to TRBJ1-3; D perhaps matches TRBD1 (6 bases). The CDR3 sequence is 15 residues long. Between the trimmed V and J ends, which lost 3 bases and 1 base, there was a span of 11 bases. Germline values: CDR1 SGHDT, CDR2 YYEEEE. The CDR3 DNA sequence: TGTGCCAGCAGCTCAACCGGGACATCTGGAAACACCATATATTTT. Its protein is CASSSTGTSGNTIYF.

This chain connects TRBV30 to TRBJ2-3; 7 bases line up with TRBD1. Trimming removed 3 bases from V and 4 bases from J; junction bases left unmatched: 10. Germline loops: CDR1 GTSNPN, CDR2 SVGIG (reference sequence). The CDR3 sequence is 15 residues long. The DNA of the CDR3 is TGTGCCTGGAGGCCACAGGGGTTTGGCGCAGATACGCAGTATTTT. This translates into CAWRPQGFGADTQYF.

The chain recombines TRBV30 with TRBJ1-4, with D uncertain. CDR1 and CDR2 from the germline V gene are GTSNPN and SVGIG (reference sequence). Trimming pared 5 bases from V and 5 bases from J, leaving 15 bases between. There are 14 residues in the CDR3. As DNA, the CDR3 is TGTGCCTGGGGTTCTGGACTAGAGAATGAAAAACTGTTTTTT. As protein: CAWGSGLENEKLFF. The complete variable domain, with remaining parts taken from reference TRBV30 and TRBJ1-4, reads SQTIHQWPATLVQPVGSPLSLECTVEGTSNPNLYWYRQAAGRGLQLLFYSVGIGQISSEVPQNLSASRPQDRQFILSSKKLLLSDSGFYLCAWGSGLENEKLFFGSGTQLSVL.

The chain joins TRBV30 to TRBJ2-1; 7 bases match TRBD2. From germline, CDR1 is GTSNPN and CDR2 SVGIG (reference sequence). The CDR3 totals 11 residues. The V and J ends lost 5 bases and 9 bases, in that order; junction bases with no gene match: 4. The CDR3 DNA is TGTGCCTGGGGACTAGTTATTGAGCAGTTCTTC. Encoded protein: CAWGLVIEQFF.

The genes are TRBV25-1 and TRBJ2-2; TRBD2 matches at 14 bases. Trimming took 5 bases from V and 5 from J; bases not matched to a gene: 10. The germline V gene encodes CDR1 MGHDK and CDR2 SYGVNS. The CDR3 runs 18 residues. CDR3: CASSRGLAGASGTGELFF. The CDR3 DNA sequence: TGTGCCAGCAGTCGGGGACTAGCGGGAGCTTCGGGTACCGGGGAGCTGTTTTTT.